These 32 T cell receptor beta chains came from one sample sequenced in a study of radiation and T cells in renal cell carcinoma. Libraries were prepared by immunoSEQ multiplex PCR; TCRdb keeps only in-frame clonotypes and omits some of them. The table shows about 140,000 clones, with 83% occurring only once. The time point: baseline pretreatment blood. This sample's treatment: 15 Gy SBRT to primary tumor, nephrectomy 4 weeks later. The input for sequencing was blood, taken from a patient whose treatment included radiotherapy and nephrectomy. The receptor source for this set is a woman aged 45-59 years with renal cell carcinoma.

The chain joins TRBV27 to TRBJ2-7; D gene uncertain. In germline, CDR1 is MNHEY, CDR2 SMNVEV (reference sequence). Deletions cut 2 bases from V and 2 bases from J, with 7 bases between. CDR3 length: 13 amino acids. CDR3 in DNA: TGTGCCAGCAGTTTAACCAGCACCTACGAGCAGTACTTC. Protein: CASSLTSTYEQYF.

This chain joins TRBV6-1 and TRBJ2-7; 9 positions match TRBD1. J lost 5 bases, V lost 7 bases, and 6 bases had no gene match. The CDR3 contains 13 residues. The germline V gene encodes CDR1 MNHNS and CDR2 SASEGT. The CDR3 DNA sequence: TGTGCCAGCACATCGGGACAGGGAAACGAGCAGTACTTC. Translating it yields CASTSGQGNEQYF.

V is TRBV5-1 and J is TRBJ1-2, with a tentative D call TRBD1 (6 bases). Germline-derived CDR1 and CDR2 are SGHRS and YFSETQ. V was cut by 0 bases and J by 2 bases, with 8 bases left in between. This CDR3 spans 14 amino acids. CDR3 nucleotide sequence: TGCGCCAGCAGCTTGGACCAGGGGAACTATGGCTACACCTTC. Its protein product is CASSLDQGNYGYTF. Based on the CDR3 plus reference TRBV5-1 and TRBJ1-2, the full variable domain is KAGVTQTPRYLIKTRGQQVTLSCSPISGHRSVSWYQQTPGQGLQFLFEYFSETQRNKGNFPGRFSGRQFSNSRSEMNVSTLELGDSALYLCASSLDQGNYGYTFGSGTRLTVV.

This clone was observed a single time. V is TRBV29-1 and J is TRBJ2-5, with D perhaps matching TRBD2 (5 bases). CDR3 length: 13 amino acids. Germline CDR1 is SQVTM and CDR2 is ANQGSEA. V was cut by 2 bases and J by 4 bases, with 11 bases left in between. Written as DNA, the CDR3 is TGCAGCGTTGAACTGAGCGGAGCAGAGACCCAGTACTTC. Residues: CSVELSGAETQYF.

The CDR3 region is CASSLRLLAGVFGGELFF. CDR3 in DNA: TGTGCCAGCAGCCTCAGACTGTTGGCGGGAGTATTTGGCGGGGAGCTGTTTTTT. The genes are TRBV14 and TRBJ2-2; 7 positions match TRBD2. The CDR3 sequence is 18 residues long. Germline V gives CDR1 SGHDN, CDR2 FVKESK. V was pared by 4 bases and J by 7 bases, with 18 bases of the junction left unmatched.

V is TRBV29-1 and J is TRBJ2-5; weak D call: TRBD2 (6 bases). Trimming shortened V by 7 bases and J by 4 bases, and 16 bases separated the two germline ends. This CDR3 has 13 residues. Germline CDR1 SQVTM, CDR2 ANQGSEA. The CDR3 region has the DNA TGCAGCGCCAGCCATAGGGGAGGAGAGACCCAGTACTTC. It specifies CSASHRGGETQYF.

The rearrangement links TRBV6-5 to TRBJ2-4; D unclear. Trimming pared 0 bases from V and 4 bases from J, leaving 7 bases between. The CDR3 totals 14 residues. Germline lookup yields CDR1 MNHEY and CDR2 SVGAGI. The CDR3 DNA reads as TGTGCCAGCAGTTACTCGCCTGCAAAAAACATTCAGTACTTC. Translation: CASSYSPAKNIQYF.

V is TRBV2 and J is TRBJ1-5, with 8 bases matching TRBD1. CDR1 and CDR2 (germline): SNHLY, FYNNEI. The V gene end was trimmed by 7 bases and the J gene end by 3 bases; junction bases not matched to a gene: 8. CDR3 length: 15 amino acids. The CDR3 sequence is CASNLDRASNQPQHF. Written as DNA, the CDR3 is TGTGCCAGCAATTTGGACAGGGCATCCAATCAGCCCCAGCATTTT.

V and J are TRBV7-2 and TRBJ2-2, with 7 bases that match TRBD2. With 2 bases clipped from V and 6 bases from J, the junction kept 12 bases outside the gene matches. Germline assignment: CDR1 SGHTA and CDR2 FQGNSA. CDR3 size: 17 residues. In DNA, the CDR3 is TGTGCCAGCAGCTTAACCCTACTGACTAGCAGCCCCGGGGAGCTGTTTTTT. Amino acids: CASSLTLLTSSPGELFF.

Note on this clone: The same CDR3 is also encoded by other DNA sequences in this sample. J is TRBJ2-4 and V is TRBV4-3, with TRBD1 as a possible D gene (5 bases). In germline, CDR1 is LGHNA, CDR2 YSLEER. This CDR3 contains 17 residues. V was shortened by 0 bases and J by 0 bases, with 12 bases between the two germline ends. CDR3 amino acids: CASSQEDGALAKNIQYF. The CDR3 nucleotides are TGCGCCAGCAGCCAAGAGGATGGGGCGTTAGCCAAAAACATTCAGTACTTC.

V usage is TRBV5-1 and J usage is TRBJ1-1, with D possibly TRBD1 on 5 matching bases. Trimming left V 2 bases short and J 3 bases short, with 8 bases between. Germline V gene data show CDR1 as SGHRS and CDR2 as YFSETQ. The CDR3 covers 13 residues. CDR3 sequence: CASSLQEDTEAFF. CDR3 DNA: TGCGCCAGCAGCTTACAGGAAGACACTGAAGCTTTCTTT.

This sequence joins TRBV4-1 and TRBJ2-7; a possible D gene is TRBD2 (6 bases). V lost 0 bases and J lost 2, with 23 bases in between. CDR1 and CDR2 from the germline V gene are MGHRA and YSYEKL. This CDR3 is built from 19 residues. CDR3 region: CASSQEVPYYGGEPYEQYF. CDR3 nucleotide sequence: TGCGCCAGCAGCCAAGAAGTCCCGTACTACGGCGGGGAACCCTACGAGCAGTACTTC.

The rearrangement uses TRBV7-2 and TRBJ1-2; D unresolved. The germline CDR1 and CDR2 sequences are SGHTA and FQGNSA. CDR3 length: 14 residues. V was cut by 0 bases and J by 4 bases, with 9 bases left in between. As DNA, the CDR3 is TGTGCCAGCAGCTTAGCAGGGCCGGTCTATGGCTACACCTTC. This translates into CASSLAGPVYGYTF.

The table lists this clone with a few counts. This chain connects TRBV7-9 to TRBJ1-1, with D hard to call. Per germline, CDR1 SEHNR and CDR2 FQNEAQ (reference sequence). Trimming took 2 bases from V and 4 from J, leaving 8 bases between them. The CDR3 is 13 residues long. CDR3 sequence (DNA): TGTGCCAGCAGCTTAAATCCAGCCACTGAAGCTTTCTTT. Translation gives CASSLNPATEAFF.

The chain employs TRBV7-2 and TRBJ2-7, with 7 bases aligning to TRBD2. V dropped 1 base and J dropped 2; count of bases not matched to a gene: 5. The germline gives CDR1 SGHTA, CDR2 FQGNSA. The CDR3 loop spans 15 amino acids. This CDR3 reads CASSLGAGTTYEQYF. DNA of the CDR3: TGTGCCAGCAGCTTAGGGGCGGGGACTACCTACGAGCAGTACTTC.

The chain links TRBV7-2 to TRBJ2-7; D is undetermined. Germline V gene data show CDR1 as SGHTA and CDR2 as FQGNSA. The CDR3 extends over 13 amino acids. Trimming cost V 7 bases and J 6 bases, with 16 bases left between them. CDR3: CASNPVAVGEQYF. In DNA form, the CDR3 reads TGTGCCAGCAACCCGGTGGCGGTAGGCGAGCAGTACTTC.

This sequence joins TRBV5-1 and TRBJ2-7, with 7 bases matching TRBD1. Trimming removed 4 bases from V and 5 bases from J; junction bases left unmatched: 9. Germline CDR1 and CDR2: SGHRS and YFSETQ. The CDR3 totals 14 residues. The CDR3 coding sequence is TGCGCCAGCAGCCCAGGGACAGCGAAGAACGAGCAGTACTTC. It encodes CASSPGTAKNEQYF.

The chain recombines TRBV7-6 with TRBJ1-4; 7 bases map to TRBD1. Germline trimming cut 4 bases from V and 0 bases from J; bases unmatched to any gene: 8. Germline V gene sequence: CDR1 SGHVS, CDR2 FNYEAQ. The CDR3 loop spans 17 amino acids. DNA of the CDR3: TGTGCCAGCAGCTCTAAGACAGGGTTGCCAACTAATGAAAAACTGTTTTTT. Residues: CASSSKTGLPTNEKLFF.

This clone is a singleton in its sample. This rearrangement joins TRBV27 to TRBJ1-3; D call uncertain. This CDR3 has 15 residues. Trimming cost V 5 bases and J 0 bases, with 11 bases left between them. Germline CDR1 is MNHEY and CDR2 is SMNVEV (reference sequence). Here the CDR3 DNA reads TGTGCCAGCAGTCCTTACTATAGCTCTGGAAACACCATATATTTT. Translating it yields CASSPYYSSGNTIYF.

Of note for this clone: Other DNA sequences in this sample translate to the same CDR3. The CDR3 DNA reads as TGTGCCATCAGTGACGGTTACTCCTACGAGCAGTACTTC. Amino acid sequence: CAISDGYSYEQYF. V gene TRBV10-3 combines with J gene TRBJ2-7; no clear D. CDR1 is ENHRY and CDR2 is SYGVKD in the germline V gene. V was trimmed by 3 bases and J by 0 bases, leaving 6 bases between them. This CDR3 contains 13 residues.

The sample holds many counts of this clone. The V and J genes are TRBV5-4 and TRBJ2-7; TRBD2 matches 8 bases. The germline V gene encodes CDR1 SGHNT and CDR2 YYREEE (reference sequence). This CDR3 region has 15 residues. V lost 5 bases to trimming and J lost 4 bases; unmatched junction nucleotides: 11. The CDR3 reads CASRSAGARVYEQYF. Here the CDR3 DNA reads TGTGCCAGCAGATCAGCGGGGGCAAGGGTATACGAGCAGTACTTC.

J is TRBJ2-1 and V is TRBV9; 9 bases line up with TRBD1. Germline-derived CDR1 and CDR2 are SGDLS and YYNGEE. CDR3 length: 13 amino acids. The trim removed 4 bases at V and 8 bases at J, leaving 4 bases unmatched. CDR3 sequence: CASSSWTGDEQFF. In nucleotides, the CDR3 is TGTGCCAGCAGCTCCTGGACAGGGGATGAGCAGTTCTTC.

J is TRBJ2-3 and V is TRBV7-3, with 9 bases lining up with TRBD2. The CDR3 is made up of 17 amino acids. V lost 1 base to trimming and J lost 3 bases; unmatched junction nucleotides: 8. Per the germline V gene, CDR1 is SGHTA and CDR2 is FQGTGA. The CDR3 coding sequence is TGTGCCAGCAGCTTAAATGGGGCGGGAGGGCCGACAGATACGCAGTATTTT. The encoded protein is CASSLNGAGGPTDTQYF. Filled out from reference TRBV7-3 and TRBJ2-3, the complete variable domain reads GAGVSQTPSNKVTEKGKYVELRCDPISGHTALYWYRQSLGQGPEFLIYFQGTGAADDSGLPNDRFFAVRPEGSVSTLKIQRTERGDSAVYLCASSLNGAGGPTDTQYFGPGTRLTVL.

This chain connects TRBV5-4 to TRBJ1-1; the match to TRBD1 covers 8 bases. The length of the CDR3 is 14 residues. With 7 bases clipped from V and 6 bases from J, the junction kept 11 bases outside the gene matches. The germline V gene encodes CDR1 SGHNT and CDR2 YYREEE (reference sequence). DNA of the CDR3: TGTGCCAGCGAACCTCAGGGGGCGAAAGCTGAAGCTTTCTTT. As protein: CASEPQGAKAEAFF.

This clone was observed a few times. The rearrangement links TRBV28 to TRBJ1-5; 7 bases are shared with TRBD1. Trimming removed 5 bases from V and 11 bases from J; junction bases left unmatched: 15. The germline gives CDR1 MDHEN, CDR2 SYDVKM. The CDR3 totals 15 residues. Here the CDR3 reads CASSAQDRRTGTQHF. The CDR3 bases are TGTGCCAGCAGTGCCCAGGACAGGAGGACGGGGACCCAGCATTTT.

This clone is a singleton in its sample. This CDR3 is CASSRGPGNEKLFF. In nucleotides, the CDR3 is TGTGCCAGCAGTCGGGGGCCGGGTAATGAAAAACTGTTTTTT. The chain couples TRBV6-5 to TRBJ1-4, with D possibly being TRBD1 (6 bases). Germline CDR1 MNHEY, CDR2 SVGAGI. The CDR3 is 14 residues long. V gave up 5 bases and J gave up 4 bases, with 11 bases separating them.

The V gene is TRBV2, the J gene TRBJ1-6, with 9 bases fitting TRBD1. Germline-derived CDR1 and CDR2 are SNHLY and FYNNEI. The CDR3 extends over 14 amino acids. With V trimmed by 8 bases and J by 7 bases, 6 bases remained unmatched. The DNA for the CDR3 is TGTGCCAGCTCAGGACAGGGGCAAAATTCACCCCTCCACTTT. Translated: CASSGQGQNSPLHF.

The rearrangement joins TRBV28 to TRBJ2-7, with 7 bases matching TRBD1. Trimming removed 5 bases from V and 5 bases from J; junction bases left unmatched: 18. Germline CDR1 is MDHEN and CDR2 is SYDVKM. This CDR3 is built from 17 residues. The CDR3 nucleotides read TGTGCCAGCAGTCCATATCAGGGGGTTAAACGTAGCAACGAGCAGTACTTC. The encoded protein is CASSPYQGVKRSNEQYF. Looking up the rest from reference TRBV28 and TRBJ2-7 gives the full variable domain: DVKVTQSSRYLVKRTGEKVFLECVQDMDHENMFWYRQDPGLGLRLIYFSYDVKMKEKGDIPEGYSVSREKKERFSLILESASTNQTSMYLCASSPYQGVKRSNEQYFGPGTRLTVT.

The chain recombines TRBV30 with TRBJ2-3, with a tentative D call TRBD2 (6 bases). V lost 7 bases, J lost 4 bases, and 18 bases lay in between. The CDR3 length is 14 residues. Germline V gene lookup returns CDR1 GTSNPN and CDR2 SVGIG (reference sequence). The CDR3 reads CAFLSGGASDTQYF. CDR3 in DNA: TGTGCCTTCCTTAGCGGCGGGGCATCAGATACGCAGTATTTT.

The chain combines TRBV27 with TRBJ2-1; D is perhaps TRBD1 or TRBD2 (5 bases each). The CDR3 contains 13 residues. The V and J ends lost 5 bases and 8 bases respectively, with 13 bases between them. Germline-derived CDR1 and CDR2 are MNHEY and SMNVEV (reference sequence). The chain's CDR3 is CASSRDRRDEQFF. The CDR3 DNA reads TGTGCCAGCAGTCGGGACCGCCGGGATGAGCAGTTCTTC.

The rearrangement links TRBV7-2 to TRBJ2-1, with TRBD2 identical over 8 bases. The germline CDR1 and CDR2 sequences are SGHTA and FQGNSA. The V segment lost 3 bases and the J segment 10 bases; nucleotides outside the gene matches: 5. The CDR3 extends over 13 amino acids. CDR3 sequence (DNA): TGTGCCAGCAGCTTCTCAGCGGGAGACGAGCAGTTCTTC. It translates to CASSFSAGDEQFF.

The V and J genes are TRBV28 and TRBJ1-3, with D unclear. The CDR3 extends over 17 amino acids. V lost 1 base and J lost 0, with 13 bases in between. Germline V gene data show CDR1 as MDHEN and CDR2 as SYDVKM. The CDR3 nucleotides are TGTGCCAGCAGTTTATTTTTACGGTCTATCTCTGGAAACACCATATATTTT. This codes for CASSLFLRSISGNTIYF.